This T cell receptor (beta chain) was documented in a study of blood T cell repertoires in COVID-19 (dated by TCRdb to the early 2020s). As for the study more broadly: Samples from collaborators originated in the United States, Italy and Spain and spanned both the acute and convalescent phases of COVID-19. The material from the prospective study consisted of cDNA or gDNA derived from T cells, B-cell-depleted T cells, or PBMCs. The dataset comprised deeply sampled blood TCRbeta repertoires from subjects exposed to, actively infected with, or recovered from COVID-19. The repertoires were released in a freely available public database intended as a resource for research on the immune response to SARS-CoV-2. The samples were drawn from the first 160 participants of the ongoing ImmuneRACE study and from under 1,500 subjects provided by 6 global collaborators. The sample metadata nearly always contained a de-identified subject ID, COVID-19 status, age in years and sex. Where HLA class I and class II types were available, the types were taken from metadata supplied by the sample provider, not from assay-based typing. General conclusions and limits of the study: How much clinical and demographic metadata was included differed by source and by participant, and the metadata was provided uncurated.

In regard to this clone: Its antigen has not been determined. Per-nucleotide qualities are absent, and no much larger clonotype sits a single base away.

One collaborating source in Seattle enrolled patients while the patients were actively infected and followed the patients over time throughout the course of disease. Each collaborating institution followed its own protocols to collect whole blood in K2EDTA tubes. For TCRbeta analysis, collaborators shipped samples as frozen whole blood, isolated PBMCs, or DNA extracted from either of those sample types. The CDR3 contains 14 residues, cysteine and phenylalanine counted. The entry retains the CDR3 DNA only, 42 bases that are in frame from base 1. Trimming takes 3 bases from V and 8 bases from J, and the germline ends sit 13 bases apart. CDR1 and CDR2, per the germline V gene, are MDHEN and SYDVKM. The immunoSEQ Assay, a bias-controlled multiplex PCR, was used to amplify TCRbeta CDR3 regions from genomic DNA. Turning to the authors' computational methods: The number of nucleated cells in each sample was estimated from the amplification of reference gene primers within the assay. Sequence reads were collapsed and filtered to measure the absolute abundance of every unique TCRbeta CDR3 rearrangement. For each sample, productive Simpson clonality was calculated by taking the square root of Simpson's diversity index across productive rearrangements. TCRdb retrieved this table from immuneACCESS and kept in-frame rearrangements only. Not all clones are present; in checked studies, unresolved V genes account for under half, and no reason is known for the remainder. D and trimming were read from the DNA, whereas the V and J calls and clone size are those reported in that table. The sample contains roughly 150,000 clones, about 83% of them found a single time. Of the sample, 10% falls within the top ten clones.

This chain joins TRBV28 to TRBJ1-4; the D gene assignment is ambiguous. Sequenced input: peripheral blood. The clonotype comes from a woman in her sixties or seventies with COVID-19, enrolled during active disease. The CDR3: CASSLQQYWEKLFF. The DNA sequence is given as TGTGCCAGCAGTTTGCAACAGTACTGGGAAAAACTGTTTTTT.